This section outlines one TCR beta chain sequence together with its context. The clone's antigen remains unknown. No clone much larger than this one lies a single base away; base qualities are absent. Using the deep immunoSEQ assay, multiplex PCR amplified TCR CDR3 regions from genomic DNA. Extracted genomic DNA from each cell subset was spread evenly across all wells of several immunoSEQ 96-well plates, with each plate serving as a replicate. For sorted subsets, roughly 200 ng genomic DNA, equal to tens of thousands of T cell genomes, was loaded into each replicate PCR. Purified libraries were measured with a Qubit 3.0 fluorometer, size-checked on a Bioanalyzer 2100, and measured again with the KAPA Library Quantification kit. Each immunoSEQ 96-well plate was sequenced on its own single-read 150-cycle Illumina NextSeq 550 flow cell. The original methods were these. Because only junctional sequences without quality scores were contained in the immunoSEQ output, filtering matching that applied to full-length reads could not be performed. To assign V/J genes and CDR3, sequences were annotated against IMGT germline references using PyIR, a Python wrapper for IgBLAST v1.9. Reads with weak V/J assignments (E-value above 1e-6), missing CDR3, stop codons, out-of-frame junctions, or ambiguous translated residues were removed. A V3J clonotype was defined by an identical inferred V gene, J gene, and CDR3 amino acid sequence. To compute the percentage overlap between repertoires, the number of shared unique clonotypes was divided by the size of the smaller repertoire. Repertoire richness was assessed with RTK rarefaction, the Chao1 estimator, and Recon v2.1 estimates of unobserved clonotypes. For all TCRbeta clonotypes obtained by the gDNA method from four donors, generation probabilities were computed with OLGA. The immuneACCESS repertoire file appears here via TCRdb, limited to in-frame rearrangements. These files lack a portion of the clones; in checked studies, under half of the deficit traces to unresolved V genes, and the cause of the others is not known. V, J and clone size derive from that table, while D and trimming were established from the DNA sequence. The sample records 2,500,000 or so clones, around 92% of which are singletons. Clones ranked in the top ten supply about 0.41% of the sample.

This entry comes from a study of shared clonotypes between healthy human individuals (TCRdb year 2020). Some background on the complete study: Three men and two women, aged 18 to 49 years, made up the cohort. For each donor, CD4 naive and CD4 memory were each given three plates, CD8 naive was given two plates, and CD8 memory was given one plate. To estimate repertoire size and how much clonotype sharing occurs between individuals, the study deeply sequenced the blood TCR repertoires of several healthy adults. To increase sequencing depth and limit assay-specific biases, TCR repertoire library preparation and sequencing were carried out by different laboratories using diverse techniques. Between about 0.8 and 8.9 billion PBMCs per donor were obtained by leukapheresis. Study-level results and caveats: The small number of donors limited the genetic and exposure-history diversity represented. Rarefaction of sorted-subset datasets indicated incomplete sequencing despite the large sequencing depth. Pairwise subsampling led to the expectation that sequencing depth would affect the degree of clonotype sharing among donors. Only blood was sampled, and tissue TCR repertoires likely differ from those in blood. When a few donors were compared, the shared fraction of clonotypes was 5% to 6.5% for naive CD4, roughly 3.3% for naive CD8, roughly 2.3% for memory CD4, and 0.3% to 0.5% for memory CD8. Naive subsets generally had larger estimated clonotype richness than memory subsets. Compared with non-shared clonotypes, clonotypes shared by all four sorted-subset donors had higher generation probabilities.

The germline V end is reduced by 7 bases and the J end by 5 bases; junction bases left unmatched: 8. The CDR3 sequence holds 14 residues, the cysteine and phenylalanine included. Just CDR3 DNA is preserved here, 42 bases in frame from base 1. CDR1 and CDR2 were assigned from the germline V gene as ENHRY and SYGVKD. Donors were healthy HIV-negative adults with no recently reported acute infections or vaccinations. Every donor was a Caucasian adult residing in Nashville, Tennessee, USA. CD4+ T cells were enriched through magnetic negative selection, after which naive cells were positively selected on CD45RA and the remaining negative fraction served as the memory subset. Blood was obtained by leukapheresis, after which PBMCs were separated by Ficoll-Histopaque density gradient centrifugation and cryopreserved in liquid nitrogen vapor phase. Analytical flow cytometry was used to check the purity and quantity of every magnetically sorted T cell population. Genomic DNA was isolated from each sorted fraction and quantified by UV absorbance on a Nanodrop 2000c.

The chain couples TRBV10-3 to TRBJ1-1; TRBD1 agrees with 9 junctional bases. This TCR came from a man aged 18 to 30 in good health. Some clones in this sample may be carry-over from other donors' samples. Sequencing was performed on naive CD4+ T cells from PBMCs. Interpreted using the paper, the cell subset or site label stands for: CD45RA+ positively selected. For the CDR3, the sequence is CAITEDRGGTEAFF. DNA sequence: TGTGCCATCACCGAGGACAGGGGAGGGACTGAAGCTTTCTTT.